These T cell receptor beta chains were read from a single sample in a study of cytomegalovirus exposure and HLA in healthy donors. Sequenced by immunoSEQ multiplex PCR; TCRdb stores in-frame clones only, minus some. The repertoire has about 120,000 clones, around 77% of them found once; the top ten carry approximately 5.5%. The sequenced material came from PBMCs. These receptors came from a man younger than 35 in good health and CMV-seropositive. Each CDR3 is given with its conserved first and last residue.

V gene,J gene,CDR3 protein
TRBV7-9,TRBJ1-5,CASRGENQPQHF
TRBV30,TRBJ1-2,CAWSVPDRYYGYTF
TRBV28,TRBJ1-2,CASSPGSAGNYGYTF
TRBV5-6,TRBJ1-1,CASSPIPLEDTEAFF
TRBV7-3,TRBJ2-3,CASSHSLGIQADTQYF
TRBV5-6,TRBJ1-2,CASSLNSRNYGYTF
TRBV11-1,TRBJ2-1,CASSPGGREGPEQFF
TRBV7-3,TRBJ1-1,CASSLGQGNTEAFF
TRBV5-1,TRBJ2-2,CASSLAGASEIFGELFF
TRBV2,TRBJ2-1,CASSEAGSGQFF
TRBV5-1,TRBJ2-5,CASAPGGGARETQYF
TRBV7-9,TRBJ1-3,CASSLGAGGNSGNTIYF
TRBV28,TRBJ2-5,CASRPRGEQETQYF
TRBV5-1,TRBJ1-3,CASSLESDSSGNTIYF
TRBV30,TRBJ1-5,CAWSGLANNQPQHF
TRBV9,TRBJ2-7,CASSVAEGQGTYEQYF
TRBV6-5,TRBJ2-1,CASSYSLAPNEQFF
TRBV10-3,TRBJ2-5,CAISDGGLGETQYF
TRBV10-2,TRBJ1-2,CASSAEVRGPLYGYTF
TRBV25-1,TRBJ2-5,CASSEPRTGTGAQYF
TRBV13,TRBJ2-5,CASSLRRDIQETQYF
TRBV5-5,TRBJ2-7,CASSLDRGLSSYEQYF
TRBV5-6,TRBJ2-7,CASSFGQGWAYEQYF
TRBV5-4,TRBJ1-2,CASSLGGNVNGYTF
TRBV5-1,TRBJ2-1,CASSLSSGGYNEQFF
TRBV5-1,TRBJ2-2,CASSLDGRSTGELFF
TRBV19,TRBJ2-1,CASSPGRSEQFF
TRBV6-5,TRBJ1-2,CASSYSGTGGVFGYTF
TRBV27,TRBJ1-5,CASSLSGEARDQPQHF
TRBV4-1,TRBJ1-3,CASSLYQGKDSGNTIYF
TRBV27,TRBJ2-7,CASSFGRDYEQYF
TRBV7-9,TRBJ2-2,CSSSLVYERRTGELFF
TRBV30,TRBJ1-5,CAWKGVSRDRYSNQPQHF
TRBV30,TRBJ1-1,CAWSGVTEAFF
TRBV7-9,TRBJ1-3,CASNDRNSGNTIYF
TRBV6-5,TRBJ2-1,CASSYSRAGGDNEQFF
TRBV28,TRBJ1-2,CASSDYGYTF
TRBV2,TRBJ2-7,CASKGGRASEQYF
TRBV27,TRBJ1-5,CASTLSGTGNNQPQHF
TRBV4-1,TRBJ2-5,CASSQGGTSGQETQYF
TRBV5-1,TRBJ2-1,CASSLGGSGGPQGEQFF
TRBV28,TRBJ2-2,CASMSTGLARTNTGELFF
TRBV10-2,TRBJ1-2,CASSDLLTGIYGYTF
TRBV5-4,TRBJ2-2,CASFSGRSNTGELFF
TRBV19,TRBJ2-6,CASSKTISGANVLTF
TRBV14,TRBJ2-7,CASSSDRREAQEQYF
TRBV27,TRBJ1-1,CASSSFSGNTEAFF
TRBV28,TRBJ2-2,CASSPPRTGGTGELFF
TRBV28,TRBJ2-3,CASRLTGGDTQYF
TRBV6-5,TRBJ2-3,CASSYSTGLAAYTQYF
TRBV7-9,TRBJ1-4,CASSSTGRYEKLFF
TRBV10-1,TRBJ1-5,CASVGQGANQPQHF
TRBV6-5,TRBJ2-1,CASTPAAVNEQFF
TRBV5-1,TRBJ1-5,CASSPAPGDNRPQHF
TRBV6-1,TRBJ1-5,CASSEALDRGRTKNQPQHF
TRBV11-3,TRBJ2-1,CASSSNSYNEQFF
TRBV6-5,TRBJ1-2,CAIRYRRGGVYGYTF